What follows are 30 T cell receptor beta chains derived from one specimen sequenced in a study of T-cell memory formation after mild COVID-19. TCRdb processed the 5' RACE reads anew with MiXCR; each CDR3 protein has one entry. The data contain 350,000 to 400,000 distinct CDR3 sequences, around an eighth of them singletons. The sequenced material came from PBMCs or a T cell subset sorted from them (not recorded which). These receptors were collected from a man aged 18-30 years who had mild COVID-19 (a few samples of this study predate the infection). Cell type and time point are not known.

This clonotype was counted a few times. The V call is TRBV12-3 or TRBV12-4, the J call TRBJ2-2; D is unresolved. The V end lost 6 bases, the J end lost 5 bases, and 4 bases lay between the germline ends. This CDR3 contains 11 residues. For the CDR3, the DNA is TGTGCCAGCAGAAGAACCGGGGAGCTGTTTTTT. Translation gives CASRRTGELFF.

This clonotype was found a few times. J is TRBJ1-2 and V is TRBV10-3; a weak D match, TRBD1 (6 bases). The length of the CDR3 is 13 residues. V lost 10 bases and J 0 bases, leaving 12 bases between the germline ends. Looked up from germline, CDR1 is ENHRY and CDR2 is SYGVKD. The CDR3 bases are TGTGCCAGCGGGGACACCACTAACTATGGCTACACCTTC. Translated, it gives CASGDTTNYGYTF.

The chain joins TRBV30 to TRBJ1-5; tentatively, D is TRBD1 (6 bases). The CDR3 is made up of 13 amino acids. Trimming took 2 bases from V and 6 from J, leaving 11 bases between them. Germline loops: CDR1 GTSNPN, CDR2 SVGIG (reference sequence). CDR3 amino acids: CAWSWGGLQPQHF. The CDR3 nucleotides read TGTGCCTGGAGTTGGGGGGGCCTTCAGCCCCAGCATTTT.

V usage is TRBV4-1 and J usage is TRBJ2-7; D is ambiguous. Germline-derived CDR1 and CDR2 are MGHRA and YSYEKL. CDR3 size: 15 residues. Deletions cut 2 bases from V and 5 bases from J, with 16 bases between. Written as DNA, the CDR3 is TGCGCCAGCAGCCAATTCCCTGACAATCCGAACGAGCAGTACGTC. It translates to CASSQFPDNPNEQYV.

There are many counts of this clonotype. The chain combines TRBV5-1 with TRBJ2-7, with 12 bases aligning to TRBD2. Trimming cost V 4 bases and J 7 bases; bases outside gene matches: 12. The CDR3 has 16 residues. Germline assignment: CDR1 SGHRS and CDR2 YFSETQ. CDR3 sequence: CASSRTLAGGPREQYF. DNA for the CDR3: TGCGCCAGCAGCCGGACCCTAGCGGGGGGGCCGCGGGAGCAGTACTTC.

The CDR3 DNA sequence: TGCAGCGCCCGAGGACGGATGAACACTGAAGCTTTCTTT. This codes for CSARGRMNTEAFF. The rearrangement uses TRBV29-1 and TRBJ1-1; D is unresolved. V shed 7 bases and J shed 0 bases, with 12 bases lying between them. The CDR3 spans 13 residues. Germline CDR1 SQVTM, CDR2 ANQGSEA.

This chain connects TRBV5-1 to TRBJ2-5; the D is unclear. Germline V gene lookup returns CDR1 SGHRS and CDR2 YFSETQ. V lost 4 bases to trimming and J lost 3 bases, with 16 bases between them. The CDR3 extends over 15 amino acids. The CDR3 nucleotides are TGCGCCAGCAGCCCTCCAACGGGTTGGGAAGAGACCCAGTACTTC. It yields the protein CASSPPTGWEETQYF.

CDR3 sequence (DNA): TGTGCCACCAGTGATGGCAGGAATGGGGCCAACGTCCTGACTTTC. Its translation: CATSDGRNGANVLTF. The rearrangement links TRBV24-1 to TRBJ2-6; D ambiguous. Germline CDR1 and CDR2: KGHDR and SFDVKD. This CDR3 comprises 15 residues. V was clipped by 3 bases and J by 3 bases, with 8 bases between them.

This clonotype appeared a few times. The chain links TRBV7-2 to TRBJ2-5; D is possibly TRBD1 or TRBD2 (5 bases each). Trimming left V 5 bases short and J 10 bases short, with 14 bases between. Germline lookup yields CDR1 SGHTA and CDR2 FQGNSA. CDR3 length: 12 residues. The CDR3 nucleotides are TGTGCCAGCAGCCCGGTTATGAGGGGCCAGTACTTC. Residues: CASSPVMRGQYF. The variable domain in full, with the rest retrieved from reference TRBV7-2 and TRBJ2-5, is GAGVSQSPSNKVTEKGKDVELRCDPISGHTALYWYRQSLGQGLEFLIYFQGNSAPDKSGLPSDRFSAERTGGSVSTLTIQRTQQEDSAVYLCASSPVMRGQYFGPGTRLLVL.

There are a few counts of this clonotype. The CDR3 region is CASSQVLNQPQHF. The CDR3 nucleotides are TGCGCCAGCAGCCAAGTCCTCAATCAGCCCCAGCATTTT. The genes are TRBV4-3 and TRBJ1-5; D is undetermined. CDR3 length: 13 amino acids. The germline V and J ends were trimmed by 1 base and 3 bases, with 4 bases remaining between them. Germline V gene data show CDR1 as LGHNA and CDR2 as YSLEER.

This clonotype was seen a few times. The V and J genes are TRBV7-2 and TRBJ1-4; the D is unclear. The germline V gene encodes CDR1 SGHTA and CDR2 FQGNSA. The V end lost 2 bases, the J end lost 5 bases, and 9 bases lay between the germline ends. This CDR3 has 14 residues. The CDR3 bases are TGTGCCAGCAGCTTACGACTACTAAATGAAAAACTGTTTTTT. Translation: CASSLRLLNEKLFF.

This clonotype was found a few times. The chain uses TRBV2 and TRBJ2-2, with a tentative D call TRBD1 (6 bases). Trimming took 6 bases from V and 4 from J, leaving 12 bases between them. The CDR3 has 14 residues. CDR1 SNHLY and CDR2 FYNNEI come from the germline V gene. CDR3 DNA: TGTGCCAGCAGAGTCGGGACATCCACCGGGGAGCTGTTTTTT. This codes for CASRVGTSTGELFF.

The table lists this clonotype with many counts. This chain joins TRBV20-1 and TRBJ2-3, with D unresolved. The CDR3 is 9 amino acids. The germline V gene encodes CDR1 DFQATT and CDR2 SNEGSKA (reference sequence). V lost 3 bases, J lost 11 bases, and 6 bases lay in between. CDR3 protein: CSASALQYF. CDR3 nucleotide sequence: TGCAGTGCTAGCGCCTTGCAGTATTTT.

V and J are TRBV2 and TRBJ2-7; TRBD1 matches 10 bases. Germline V gives CDR1 SNHLY, CDR2 FYNNEI. V gave up 6 bases and J gave up 4 bases; unmatched junction bases: 9. The CDR3 is made up of 15 amino acids. The CDR3 loop is CASSLGQGDFYEQYF. CDR3 nucleotides: TGTGCCAGCAGCCTAGGACAGGGGGATTTTTACGAGCAGTACTTC. Full variable domain (remainder filled in from reference TRBV2 and TRBJ2-7): EPEVTQTPSHQVTQMGQEVILRCVPISNHLYFYWYRQILGQKVEFLVSFYNNEISEKSEIFDDQFSVERPDGSNFTLKIRSTKLEDSAMYFCASSLGQGDFYEQYFGPGTRLTVT.

Only a few counts were recorded for this clonotype. The chain is built from TRBV9 and TRBJ1-1; D uncertain. Germline CDR1 reads SGDLS; CDR2 reads YYNGEE. This CDR3 contains 14 residues. V lost 0 bases and J 0 bases, leaving 6 bases between the germline ends. The chain's CDR3 is CASSVDPMNTEAFF. The CDR3 DNA reads TGTGCCAGCAGCGTAGACCCCATGAACACTGAAGCTTTCTTT.

This clonotype was recorded at least ten times. The V and J genes are TRBV20-1 and TRBJ2-1; 10 nucleotides match TRBD1. The CDR3 is 13 amino acids. The germline CDR1 and CDR2 sequences are DFQATT and SNEGSKA (reference sequence). V was clipped by 6 bases and J by 10 bases; unmatched bases: 9. CDR3 residues: CSAPRDRGGEQFF. The CDR3 coding sequence is TGCAGTGCGCCAAGGGACAGGGGTGGAGAGCAGTTCTTC.

The sample holds a few counts of this clonotype. The J gene is TRBJ2-1, the V gene TRBV20-1; a possible D gene is TRBD2 (5 bases). The germline CDR1 and CDR2 sequences are DFQATT and SNEGSKA (reference sequence). This CDR3 has 14 amino acids. V lost 1 base, J lost 3 bases, and 10 bases lay in between. The CDR3 nucleotides read TGCAGTGCTAGAGTGGTAGCGAACTACAATGAGCAGTTCTTC. Translation: CSARVVANYNEQFF.

The chain carries TRBV6-5 and TRBJ1-5; D remains unclear. Trimming left V 0 bases short and J 1 base short, with 7 bases between. This CDR3 comprises 15 residues. Germline V CDR1 and CDR2: MNHEY, SVGAGI. The CDR3, as DNA: TGTGCCAGCAGTTACTCTAGGGAAAGCAATCAGCCCCAGCATTTT. It specifies CASSYSRESNQPQHF.

This clonotype was observed a few times. The chain carries TRBV4-1 and TRBJ1-1, with a weak D call TRBD1 (6 bases). The CDR3 length is 14 residues. V was clipped by 1 base and J by 3 bases, with 9 bases between them. Germline V gene sequence: CDR1 MGHRA, CDR2 YSYEKL. The CDR3 DNA is TGCGCCAGCAGCCAAGTACAGGGAGACACTGAAGCTTTCTTT. Protein: CASSQVQGDTEAFF.

V gene TRBV25-1 combines with J gene TRBJ2-7, with TRBD2 identical over 8 bases. The CDR3 has 16 residues. Germline V lookup: CDR1 MGHDK, CDR2 SYGVNS. Trimming removed 2 bases from V and 3 bases from J; junction bases left unmatched: 9. The CDR3: CASSEPPGGEVYEQYF. DNA of the CDR3: TGTGCCAGCAGTGAACCCCCCGGGGGGGAAGTCTACGAGCAGTACTTC.

This chain uses TRBV5-5 with TRBJ1-3, with D uncertain. The CDR3 loop spans 13 amino acids. V was pared by 2 bases and J by 7 bases, with 10 bases between. Per germline, CDR1 SGHKS and CDR2 YYEKEE (reference sequence). CDR3 DNA sequence: TGTGCCAGCAGCTTAGACCCGGCGAACACCATATATTTT. Its protein product is CASSLDPANTIYF.

The chain carries TRBV3-1 and TRBJ1-3; D is ambiguous. Germline V lookup: CDR1 LGHDT, CDR2 YNNKEL (reference sequence). The ends were cut back, 4 bases at V and 2 bases at J, with 9 bases in the middle. The length of the CDR3 is 14 residues. CDR3 sequence (DNA): TGTGCCAGCAGCCCAGTAAGTGCTGGAAACACCATATATTTT. Encoded protein: CASSPVSAGNTIYF.

The genes are TRBV5-1 and TRBJ2-5; TRBD2 matches 8 bases. Trimming cost V 0 bases and J 3 bases; bases outside gene matches: 4. CDR1 SGHRS and CDR2 YFSETQ come from the germline V gene. The CDR3 loop spans 15 amino acids. CDR3 coding DNA: TGCGCCAGCAGCTTGGCCGGGAGGGTTGAAGAGACCCAGTACTTC. Encoded protein: CASSLAGRVEETQYF.

The V call is TRBV5-1, the J call TRBJ1-5; maybe TRBD1 (6 bases). CDR3 length equals 13 residues. Germline lookup yields CDR1 SGHRS and CDR2 YFSETQ. Trimming pared 4 bases from V and 5 bases from J, leaving 10 bases between. The CDR3 reads CASSGGPDQPQHF. The CDR3 nucleotides read TGCGCCAGCAGCGGGGGGCCGGATCAGCCCCAGCATTTT.

This clonotype was counted a few times. The rearrangement uses TRBV7-8 and TRBJ1-3, with TRBD1 as a possible D gene (6 bases). Per germline, CDR1 SGHVS and CDR2 FQNEAQ. Trimming pared 8 bases from V and 4 bases from J, leaving 15 bases between. There are 14 residues in the CDR3. The CDR3 protein is CASARRGVGNTIYF. The CDR3, as DNA: TGTGCCAGCGCCCGGAGGGGGGTCGGAAACACCATATATTTT.

This chain links TRBV9 with TRBJ2-2; D remains unclear. The CDR3 length is 15 residues. With 3 bases removed from V and 4 bases from J, the gap between germline ends came to 13 bases. Germline V gene data show CDR1 as SGDLS and CDR2 as YYNGEE. In DNA form, the CDR3 reads TGTGCCAGCAGCGCTGACATACTTGGCACCGGGGAGCTGTTTTTT. This encodes CASSADILGTGELFF.

This clonotype came up a few times. The rearrangement links TRBV11-2 to TRBJ2-1, with 9 bases matching TRBD2. CDR1 and CDR2 from the germline V gene are SGHAT and FQNNGV. With 5 bases clipped from V and 1 base from J, the junction kept 6 bases outside the gene matches. This CDR3 is built from 16 residues. CDR3 amino acids: CASSRSGGRSYNEQFF. In DNA, the CDR3 is TGTGCCAGCAGCCGTAGCGGGGGTCGATCCTACAATGAGCAGTTCTTC.

The chain has TRBV7-9 and TRBJ1-4; D perhaps matches TRBD1 (5 bases). V was shortened by 5 bases and J by 12 bases, with 25 bases between the two germline ends. CDR3 length: 16 amino acids. Germline values: CDR1 SEHNR, CDR2 FQNEAQ (reference sequence). CDR3 region: CASSPVSRDSPFQLFF. The CDR3 nucleotides read TGTGCCAGCAGCCCGGTATCGAGGGACTCCCCGTTTCAACTGTTTTTT.

The gene calls are TRBV20-1 and TRBJ2-3; TRBD1 or TRBD2 may be the D gene (5 bases each). Trimming took 6 bases from V and 5 from J, leaving 15 bases between them. The V gene's germline CDR1 is DFQATT and CDR2 SNEGSKA (reference sequence). This CDR3 is 13 amino acids long. The CDR3 DNA reads TGCAGTGCAGAGGACGGGGCCGGAGATACGCAGTATTTT. This codes for CSAEDGAGDTQYF.

A few counts support this clonotype. The chain recombines TRBV7-8 with TRBJ2-1; D not certain. Trimming removed 5 bases at V and 3 bases at J, with 8 bases between. Germline V gene lookup returns CDR1 SGHVS and CDR2 FQNEAQ. The CDR3 is 13 amino acids. For the CDR3, the DNA is TGTGCCAGCAGCGCCCGACGCTACAATGAGCAGTTCTTC. Protein product: CASSARRYNEQFF.